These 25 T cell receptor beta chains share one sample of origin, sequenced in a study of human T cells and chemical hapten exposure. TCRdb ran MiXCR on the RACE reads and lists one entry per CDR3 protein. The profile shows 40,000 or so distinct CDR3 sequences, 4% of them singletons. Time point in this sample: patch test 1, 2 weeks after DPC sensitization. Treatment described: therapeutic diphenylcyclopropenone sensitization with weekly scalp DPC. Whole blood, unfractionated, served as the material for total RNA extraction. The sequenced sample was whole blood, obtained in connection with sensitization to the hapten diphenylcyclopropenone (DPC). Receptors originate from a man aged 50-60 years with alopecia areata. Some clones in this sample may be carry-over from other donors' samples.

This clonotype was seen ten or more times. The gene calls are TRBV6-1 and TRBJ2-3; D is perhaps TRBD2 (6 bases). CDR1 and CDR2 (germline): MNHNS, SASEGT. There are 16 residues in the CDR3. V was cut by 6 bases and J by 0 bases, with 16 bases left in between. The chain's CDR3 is CASRDPERASTDTQYF. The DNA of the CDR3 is TGTGCCAGCAGAGACCCGGAGCGGGCGAGCACAGATACGCAGTATTTT.

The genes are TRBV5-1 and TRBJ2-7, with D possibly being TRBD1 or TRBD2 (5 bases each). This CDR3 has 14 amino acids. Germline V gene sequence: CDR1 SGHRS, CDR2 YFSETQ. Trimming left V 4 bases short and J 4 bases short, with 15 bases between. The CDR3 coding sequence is TGCGCCAGCAGCAGGGGAGATATAGGGTACGAGCAGTACTTC. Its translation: CASSRGDIGYEQYF.

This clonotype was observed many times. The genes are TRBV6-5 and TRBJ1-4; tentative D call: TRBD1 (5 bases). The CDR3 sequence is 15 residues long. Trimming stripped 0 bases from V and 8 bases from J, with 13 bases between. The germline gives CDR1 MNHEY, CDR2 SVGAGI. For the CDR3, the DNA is TGTGCCAGCAGTTACTCTGCCAGGGTCAGCGAAAAACTGTTTTTT. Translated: CASSYSARVSEKLFF.

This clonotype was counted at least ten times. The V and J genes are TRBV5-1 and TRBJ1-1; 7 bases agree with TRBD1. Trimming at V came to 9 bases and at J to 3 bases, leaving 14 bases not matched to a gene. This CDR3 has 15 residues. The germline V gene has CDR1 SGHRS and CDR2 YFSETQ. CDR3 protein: CATSTQGTPHTEAFF. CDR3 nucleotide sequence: TGCGCCACCTCCACACAGGGGACCCCCCACACTGAAGCTTTCTTT.

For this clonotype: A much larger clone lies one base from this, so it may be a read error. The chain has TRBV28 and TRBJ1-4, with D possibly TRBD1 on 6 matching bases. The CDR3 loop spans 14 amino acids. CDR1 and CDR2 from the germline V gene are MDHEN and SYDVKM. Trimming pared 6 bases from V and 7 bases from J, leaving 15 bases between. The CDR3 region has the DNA TGTGCCAGCAGCGAAGAAAGGGGGACTGAAAAACTGTTTTTT. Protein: CASSEERGTEKLFF.

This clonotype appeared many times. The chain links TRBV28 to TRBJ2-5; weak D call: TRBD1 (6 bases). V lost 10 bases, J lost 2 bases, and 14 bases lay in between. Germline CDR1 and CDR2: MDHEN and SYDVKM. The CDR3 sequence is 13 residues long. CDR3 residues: CATYRQEQETQYF. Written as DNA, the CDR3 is TGTGCCACCTACCGACAGGAACAAGAGACCCAGTACTTC.

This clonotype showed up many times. CDR3 in amino acids: CSARQAERQETQYF. The CDR3 DNA reads TGCAGTGCTCGGCAGGCGGAACGCCAAGAGACCCAGTACTTC. The chain has TRBV20-1 and TRBJ2-5, with D hard to call. Germline V CDR1 and CDR2: DFQATT, SNEGSKA (reference sequence). There are 14 residues in the CDR3. V lost 5 bases to trimming and J lost 1 base, with 14 bases between them.

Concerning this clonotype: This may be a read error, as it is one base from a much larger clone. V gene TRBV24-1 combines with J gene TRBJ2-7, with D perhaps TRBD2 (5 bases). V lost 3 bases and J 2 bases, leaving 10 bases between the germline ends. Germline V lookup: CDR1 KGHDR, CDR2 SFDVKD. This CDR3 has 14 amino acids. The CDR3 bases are TGTGCCACCAGTGATACGAGCGGAACCTACGAGCAGTACTTC. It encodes CATSDTSGTYEQYF.

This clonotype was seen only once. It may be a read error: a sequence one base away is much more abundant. CDR3 in amino acids: CASSQDPATRANVLTF. In nucleotides, the CDR3 is TGCGCCAGCAGCCAAGATCCGGCTACTAGGGCCAACGTCCTGACTTTC. V is TRBV4-1 and J is TRBJ2-6, with D hard to call. The CDR3 is made up of 16 amino acids. Trimming shortened V by 0 bases and J by 5 bases, and 11 bases separated the two germline ends. Germline CDR1 and CDR2: MGHRA and YSYEKL.

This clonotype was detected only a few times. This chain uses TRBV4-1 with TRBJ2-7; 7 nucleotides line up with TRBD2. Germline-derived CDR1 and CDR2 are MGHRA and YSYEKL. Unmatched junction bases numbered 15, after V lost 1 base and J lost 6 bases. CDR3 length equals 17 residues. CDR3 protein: CASSQVPTSHQPLEQYF. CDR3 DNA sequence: TGCGCCAGCAGCCAAGTGCCGACTAGCCATCAACCTCTCGAGCAGTACTTC.

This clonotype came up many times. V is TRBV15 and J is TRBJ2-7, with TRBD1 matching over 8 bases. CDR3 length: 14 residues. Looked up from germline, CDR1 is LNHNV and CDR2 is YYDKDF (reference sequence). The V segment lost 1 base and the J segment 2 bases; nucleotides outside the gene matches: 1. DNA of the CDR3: TGTGCCACCAGCAGAGGGACAGGGACCTACGAGCAGTACTTC. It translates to CATSRGTGTYEQYF.

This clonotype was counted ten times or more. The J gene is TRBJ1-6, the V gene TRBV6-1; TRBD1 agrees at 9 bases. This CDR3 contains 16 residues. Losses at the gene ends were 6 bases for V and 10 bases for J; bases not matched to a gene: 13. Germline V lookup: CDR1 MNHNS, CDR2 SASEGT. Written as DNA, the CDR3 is TGTGCCAGCAGCGTCATCTCTGGGACAGGGCGGTCACCCCTCCACTTT. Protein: CASSVISGTGRSPLHF.

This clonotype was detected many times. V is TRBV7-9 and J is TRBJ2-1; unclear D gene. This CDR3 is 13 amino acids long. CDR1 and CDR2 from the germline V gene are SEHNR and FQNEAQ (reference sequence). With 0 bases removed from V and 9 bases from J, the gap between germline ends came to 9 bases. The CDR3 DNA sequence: TGTGCCAGCAGCTTAGCAGGGTTGGGTGAGCAGTTCTTC. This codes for CASSLAGLGEQFF.

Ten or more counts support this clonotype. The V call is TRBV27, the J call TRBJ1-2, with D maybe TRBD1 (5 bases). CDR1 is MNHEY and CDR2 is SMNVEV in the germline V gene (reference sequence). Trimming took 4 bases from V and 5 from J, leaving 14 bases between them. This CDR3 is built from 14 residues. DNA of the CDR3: TGTGCCAGCAGTTCAGACAGAGTACTATATGGCTACACCTTC. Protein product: CASSSDRVLYGYTF.

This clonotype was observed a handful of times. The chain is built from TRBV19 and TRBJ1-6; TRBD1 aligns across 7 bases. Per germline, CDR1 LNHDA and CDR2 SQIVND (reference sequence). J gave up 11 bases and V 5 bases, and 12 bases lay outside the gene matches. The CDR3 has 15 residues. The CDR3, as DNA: TGTGCCAGTAGTGCTCAGACAGGGCTTTTGGCACCCCTCCACTTT. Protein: CASSAQTGLLAPLHF.

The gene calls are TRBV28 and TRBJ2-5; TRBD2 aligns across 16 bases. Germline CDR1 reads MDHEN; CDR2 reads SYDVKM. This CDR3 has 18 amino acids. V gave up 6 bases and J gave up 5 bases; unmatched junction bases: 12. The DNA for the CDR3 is TGTGCCAGCAGATCCGGGACTAGCGGGAGGGTTTGCACTGAGACCCAGTACTTC. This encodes CASRSGTSGRVCTETQYF.

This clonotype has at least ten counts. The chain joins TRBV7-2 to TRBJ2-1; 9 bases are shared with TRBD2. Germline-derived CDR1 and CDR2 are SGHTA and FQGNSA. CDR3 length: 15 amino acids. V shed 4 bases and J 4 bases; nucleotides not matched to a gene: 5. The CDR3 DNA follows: TGTGCCAGCAGCTCCGGACTAGCGAGATACAATGAGCAGTTCTTC. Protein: CASSSGLARYNEQFF. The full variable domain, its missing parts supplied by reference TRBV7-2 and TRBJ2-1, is GAGVSQSPSNKVTEKGKDVELRCDPISGHTALYWYRQSLGQGLEFLIYFQGNSAPDKSGLPSDRFSAERTGGSVSTLTIQRTQQEDSAVYLCASSSGLARYNEQFFGPGTRLTVL.

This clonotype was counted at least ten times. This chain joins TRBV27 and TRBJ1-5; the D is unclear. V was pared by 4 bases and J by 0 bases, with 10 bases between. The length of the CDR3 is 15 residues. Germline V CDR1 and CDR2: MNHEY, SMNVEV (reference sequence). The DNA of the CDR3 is TGTGCCAGCAGTTCGAGCTTCTATAGCAATCAGCCCCAGCATTTT. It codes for CASSSSFYSNQPQHF.

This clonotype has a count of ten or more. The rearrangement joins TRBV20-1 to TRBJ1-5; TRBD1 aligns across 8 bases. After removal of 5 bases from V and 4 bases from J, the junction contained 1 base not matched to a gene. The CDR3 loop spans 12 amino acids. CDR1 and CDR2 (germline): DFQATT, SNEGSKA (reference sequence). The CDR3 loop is CSAGDRNQPQHF. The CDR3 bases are TGCAGTGCTGGGGACAGGAATCAGCCCCAGCATTTT.

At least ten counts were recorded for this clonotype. The CDR3 spells CAIQEGVSGGETQYF. DNA for the CDR3: TGTGCCATCCAAGAAGGCGTGTCAGGGGGAGAGACCCAGTACTTC. This sequence joins TRBV10-3 and TRBJ2-5; 7 bases match TRBD1. This CDR3 spans 15 amino acids. Looked up from germline, CDR1 is ENHRY and CDR2 is SYGVKD. The V segment lost 8 bases and the J segment 4 bases; nucleotides outside the gene matches: 13.

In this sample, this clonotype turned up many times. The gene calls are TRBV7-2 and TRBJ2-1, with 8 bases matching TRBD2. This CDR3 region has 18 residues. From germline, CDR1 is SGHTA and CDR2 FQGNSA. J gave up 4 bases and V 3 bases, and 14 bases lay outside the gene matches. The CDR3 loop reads CASSFLEWAGGGYNEQFF. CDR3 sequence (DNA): TGTGCCAGCAGCTTTTTGGAATGGGCGGGAGGTGGGTACAATGAGCAGTTCTTC.

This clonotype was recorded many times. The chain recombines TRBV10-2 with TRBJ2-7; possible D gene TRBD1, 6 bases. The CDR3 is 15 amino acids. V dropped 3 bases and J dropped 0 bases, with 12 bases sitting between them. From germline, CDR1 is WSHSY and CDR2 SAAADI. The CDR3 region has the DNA TGCGCCAGCAGTGATGGGGGCGCGAGCTCCTACGAGCAGTACTTC. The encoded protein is CASSDGGASSYEQYF.

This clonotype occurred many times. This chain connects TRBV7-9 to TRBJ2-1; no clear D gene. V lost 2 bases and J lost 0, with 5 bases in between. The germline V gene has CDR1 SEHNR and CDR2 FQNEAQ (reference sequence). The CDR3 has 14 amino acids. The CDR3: CASSLTNSYNEQFF. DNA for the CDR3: TGTGCCAGCAGCTTAACCAACTCCTACAATGAGCAGTTCTTC.

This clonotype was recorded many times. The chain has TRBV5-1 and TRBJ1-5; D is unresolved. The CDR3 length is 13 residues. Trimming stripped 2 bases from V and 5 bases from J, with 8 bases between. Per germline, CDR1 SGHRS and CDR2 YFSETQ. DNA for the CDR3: TGCGCCAGCAGCTTATTCGGGGATCAGCCCCAGCATTTT. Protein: CASSLFGDQPQHF.

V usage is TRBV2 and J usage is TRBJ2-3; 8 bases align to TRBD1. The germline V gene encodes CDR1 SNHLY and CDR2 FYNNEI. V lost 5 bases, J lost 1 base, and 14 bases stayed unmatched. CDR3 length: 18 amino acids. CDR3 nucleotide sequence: TGTGCCAGCAGTCTATTCCAGGGGGCGCTGAGCGGCACAGATACGCAGTATTTT. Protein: CASSLFQGALSGTDTQYF.